This T cell receptor beta chain came from a study of cytotoxic CD8 clonotypes in ibrutinib-treated CLL. In the study overall: Responses: roughly 25 partial, 2 complete; after median approximately 67 months, about 14 stayed remitted, around twelve progressed.

The data were produced by immunoSEQ multiplex PCR, yet TCRdb's version contains in-frame clones alone and is incomplete. The sample records 95,000 to 100,000 clones, approximately 80% being singletons. Germline CDR1 reads SQVTM; CDR2 reads ANQGSEA. The trim removed 4 bases at V and 3 bases at J, leaving 8 bases unmatched. The CDR3 length is 14 residues. The source was PBMCs, collected after 12 months of ibrutinib treatment. This chain links TRBV29-1 with TRBJ2-7; TRBD1 matches 8 bases. The TCR sequence derives from a human donor with chronic lymphocytic leukemia. The CDR3 is CSVAPGTGRYEQYF. The CDR3 nucleotides are TGCAGCGTTGCCCCCGGGACAGGCCGCTACGAGCAGTACTTC.